Listed below are T cell receptor beta chains from one sample, sequenced in a study of T-cell reconstitution after alpha-beta-depleted transplantation in children. Via MiXCR, TCRdb re-called the PCR reads, giving one row per CDR3 protein. The data hold 90,000 to 130,000 distinct CDR3 sequences, with 5% to 8% observed a single time. The specimen was PBMCs, mostly from graft donor cells, collected 360 days after TCRalphabeta/CD19-depleted stem cell transplant. The receptors shown here come from a male patient aged 2 to 9 who had a stem cell transplant for acute lymphoblastic leukemia, so the T cells may come from the graft donor. Each CDR3 is given without its conserved first and last residue.

J gene	V gene	CDR3 protein
TRBJ2-1	TRBV7-9	ASSPWGDMSSYNEQF
TRBJ2-2	TRBV6-2/TRBV6-3	ASSFSSGRGELF
TRBJ1-2	TRBV7-8	ASSFLGVNYGYT
TRBJ2-3	TRBV7-2	ASSKGRGGTDTQY
TRBJ1-6	TRBV4-3	ASSQVFAPGGKGVLH
TRBJ2-1	TRBV6-5	ASSPGLDGEQF
TRBJ2-7	TRBV7-6	ASSYGPVGGQY
TRBJ1-6	TRBV20-1	SARLTGRGSSPLH
TRBJ2-4	TRBV28	ASSLNWPKNIQY
TRBJ1-1	TRBV6-5	ASSYVVNTEAF
TRBJ1-5	TRBV27	ASSPQGFHSNQPQH
TRBJ2-3	TRBV11-1	ASSSGTGGVLSSTDTQY
TRBJ1-5	TRBV12-3/TRBV12-4	ASSSVGGLYSNQPQH
TRBJ2-5	TRBV28	ASSHFDSQETQY
TRBJ2-7	TRBV7-9	ASSPRIGTGLYEQY
TRBJ2-7	TRBV28	ASSDDQIRPYEQY
TRBJ2-5	TRBV5-6	ASSLVPGGVETQY
TRBJ1-4	TRBV30	AWSAGTGGGKLF
TRBJ2-3	TRBV12-3/TRBV12-4	ASSHVETDTQY
TRBJ1-2	TRBV6-2/TRBV6-3	ASSYAGQDGYT
TRBJ2-3	TRBV7-9	ASSWTSSTDTQY
TRBJ2-1	TRBV12-3/TRBV12-4	ASRDDRSSYNEQF
TRBJ2-7	TRBV5-1	ASSPKTGMVDEQY
TRBJ2-2	TRBV7-9	ASSTPWNRATGELF
TRBJ2-5	TRBV7-9	ASSLITLLRGQY
TRBJ2-3	TRBV10-3	AISAGAGEGDTQY
TRBJ2-4	TRBV7-9	ASSRASKNIQY
TRBJ2-5	TRBV6-2/TRBV6-3	ASSGSTGGETQY
TRBJ2-1	TRBV6-2/TRBV6-3	ASSYGRLAGYNEQF